These 21 T cell receptor beta chains came from one sample sequenced in a study of blood T cell repertoires in COVID-19. Measured with immunoSEQ multiplex PCR; TCRdb has only the in-frame clones, and not every one. The sample carries around 100,000 clones, around 74% recorded once. The sample comprised peripheral blood. These receptors were collected from a man between 70 and 80 years old with COVID-19, enrolled during active disease.

The chain has TRBV7-3 and TRBJ2-7; 7 positions agree with TRBD1. Germline CDR1 is SGHTA and CDR2 is FQGTGA. The V and J ends lost 2 bases and 5 bases, in that order; junction bases with no gene match: 6. This CDR3 is built from 14 residues. This chain's CDR3 is CASSLPDRPHEQYF. The CDR3 DNA follows: TGTGCCAGCAGCTTACCGGACAGGCCCCACGAGCAGTACTTC. Full variable domain (remainder filled in from reference TRBV7-3 and TRBJ2-7): GAGVSQTPSNKVTEKGKYVELRCDPISGHTALYWYRQSLGQGPEFLIYFQGTGAADDSGLPNDRFFAVRPEGSVSTLKIQRTERGDSAVYLCASSLPDRPHEQYFGPGTRLTVT.

The gene calls are TRBV9 and TRBJ2-5, with 8 positions matching TRBD1. The length of the CDR3 is 14 residues. The ends lost 4 bases at V and 6 bases at J; junction bases unmatched: 8. Per germline, CDR1 SGDLS and CDR2 YYNGEE. CDR3 nucleotides: TGTGCCAGCAGCCCGCGGACAGGGACGCAGACCCAGTACTTC. Translated: CASSPRTGTQTQYF.

The chain employs TRBV7-2 and TRBJ1-4, with 10 bases matching TRBD1. CDR1 and CDR2 from the germline V gene are SGHTA and FQGNSA. This CDR3 spans 15 amino acids. The ends lost 5 bases at V and 8 bases at J; junction bases unmatched: 8. The CDR3 DNA is TGTGCCAGCAGCCCTTCCGGGACAGGGGAGGAAAAACTGTTTTTT. It codes for CASSPSGTGEEKLFF.

The chain employs TRBV11-3 and TRBJ2-1, with TRBD2 identical over 7 bases. Losses at the gene ends were 2 bases for V and 9 bases for J; bases not matched to a gene: 10. The CDR3 spans 15 residues. Germline assignment: CDR1 SGHNT and CDR2 YENEEA. The CDR3 DNA reads as TGTGCCAGCAGCTTACGGAGGGAGGGCCACGGTGAGCAGTTCTTC. The encoded protein is CASSLRREGHGEQFF.

The chain combines TRBV7-9 with TRBJ1-1; D is possibly TRBD1 (5 bases). CDR3 size: 14 residues. The ends were cut back, 6 bases at V and 5 bases at J, with 16 bases in the middle. Germline CDR1 is SEHNR and CDR2 is FQNEAQ (reference sequence). CDR3 sequence: CASRRAGFWTEAFF. In nucleotides, the CDR3 is TGTGCCAGCAGGCGCGCAGGGTTTTGGACTGAAGCTTTCTTT. Using reference TRBV7-9 and TRBJ1-1 for the parts outside the CDR3, the full variable domain is DTGVSQNPRHKITKRGQNVTFRCDPISEHNRLYWYRQTLGQGPEFLTYFQNEAQLEKSRLLSDRFSAERPKGSFSTLEIQRTEQGDSAMYLCASRRAGFWTEAFFGQGTRLTVV.

The chain links TRBV5-4 to TRBJ2-4; D is perhaps TRBD1 (6 bases). V was pared by 3 bases and J by 3 bases, with 10 bases between. The CDR3 has 14 residues. From germline, CDR1 is SGHNT and CDR2 YYREEE (reference sequence). The CDR3 region is CASSSGEGKNIQYF. The CDR3 DNA reads TGTGCCAGCAGCTCAGGGGAAGGCAAAAACATTCAGTACTTC.

The chain couples TRBV30 to TRBJ2-6, with TRBD1 as a possible D gene (5 bases). CDR3 length equals 13 residues. V lost 4 bases and J lost 4, with 8 bases in between. CDR1 is GTSNPN, CDR2 SVGIG, per germline (reference sequence). The CDR3 DNA reads TGTGCCTGGACAGGGCGCGGGGCCAACGTCCTGACTTTC. This sequence encodes CAWTGRGANVLTF.

This chain joins TRBV7-9 and TRBJ1-2; D perhaps matches TRBD1 (6 bases). With 1 base removed from V and 6 bases from J, the gap between germline ends came to 12 bases. The CDR3 extends over 14 amino acids. The germline gives CDR1 SEHNR, CDR2 FQNEAQ (reference sequence). CDR3 bases: TGTGCCAGCAGCTTAGAGGGGGAGTTAAATGGCTACACCTTC. This codes for CASSLEGELNGYTF.

This clone came up once. The V call is TRBV4-1, the J call TRBJ1-1; the D gene is possibly TRBD1 (6 bases). The germline V gene encodes CDR1 MGHRA and CDR2 YSYEKL. V lost 3 bases to trimming and J lost 0 bases, with 8 bases between them. The CDR3 is 14 amino acids. As DNA, the CDR3 is TGCGCCAGCAGCCAGACAGGCATGAACACTGAAGCTTTCTTT. Amino acids: CASSQTGMNTEAFF.

This chain links TRBV28 with TRBJ2-1, with TRBD2 identical over 16 bases. The CDR3 length is 18 residues. Trimming at V came to 4 bases and at J to 7 bases, leaving 10 bases not matched to a gene. Germline V gene sequence: CDR1 MDHEN, CDR2 SYDVKM. CDR3 nucleotide sequence: TGTGCCAGCAGTTCCCCGGGACTAGCGGGAGGGTTTAATAATGAGCAGTTCTTC. As protein: CASSSPGLAGGFNNEQFF.

The table lists this clone with a count of one. J is TRBJ2-7 and V is TRBV5-1; 8 nucleotides align to TRBD1. The CDR3 sequence is 15 residues long. Germline CDR1 is SGHRS and CDR2 is YFSETQ. V lost 4 bases, J lost 4 bases, and 10 bases stayed unmatched. This chain's CDR3 is CASSISGTGSYEQYF. CDR3 DNA sequence: TGCGCCAGCAGCATATCCGGGACAGGATCGTACGAGCAGTACTTC.

The CDR3 DNA sequence: TGTGCCAGCAGCTTAGCCAGGCGTGGCTACACCTTC. This translates into CASSLARRGYTF. The chain employs TRBV11-2 and TRBJ1-2; the D is unclear. V was shortened by 1 base and J by 7 bases, with 7 bases between the two germline ends. CDR1 SGHAT and CDR2 FQNNGV come from the germline V gene. CDR3 length: 12 residues.

The V gene is TRBV7-2, the J gene TRBJ2-7, with 16 positions matching TRBD2. CDR1 and CDR2 from the germline V gene are SGHTA and FQGNSA. The CDR3 spans 16 residues. V shed 6 bases, J shed 5 bases, and the junction held 7 bases outside the gene matches. The CDR3 region is CASSLGGLAGGDEQYF. The CDR3 DNA reads as TGTGCCAGCAGTTTGGGGGGACTAGCGGGAGGGGACGAGCAGTACTTC.

This clone was picked up a small number of times. The V call is TRBV12-5, the J call TRBJ2-5; 10 positions agree with TRBD2. V lost 1 base and J lost 4; bases outside the gene matches: 12. The germline V gene encodes CDR1 LGHNT and CDR2 FRNRAP. This CDR3 comprises 18 residues. CDR3 sequence: CASGLARPGTSALETQYF. The CDR3 region has the DNA TGTGCTAGTGGTTTGGCCCGCCCCGGGACTAGCGCCCTAGAGACCCAGTACTTC.

This chain uses TRBV12-3 or TRBV12-4 with TRBJ2-1, with D possibly matching TRBD1 (5 bases). V lost 6 bases, J lost 8 bases, and 14 bases lay in between. The CDR3 has 13 amino acids. The CDR3 reads CASRSQDIYEQFF. CDR3 sequence (DNA): TGTGCCAGCAGAAGTCAGGACATTTATGAGCAGTTCTTC.

This chain joins TRBV7-2 and TRBJ1-3, with a possible D match to TRBD1 (6 bases). Germline CDR1 reads SGHTA; CDR2 reads FQGNSA. There are 17 residues in the CDR3. V was pared by 5 bases and J by 1 base, with 18 bases between. The CDR3 DNA reads as TGTGCCAGCAGCCGCACAGGGCGGGTAGGATCTGGAAACACCATATATTTT. Its protein is CASSRTGRVGSGNTIYF.

The rearrangement links TRBV5-1 to TRBJ2-5; D ambiguous. The CDR3 totals 12 residues. V was trimmed by 4 bases and J by 0 bases, leaving 4 bases between them. Germline V gene lookup returns CDR1 SGHRS and CDR2 YFSETQ. The CDR3 region has the DNA TGCGCCAGCAGCATATACCAAGAGACCCAGTACTTC. Amino acids: CASSIYQETQYF.

This clone was counted a single time. The chain combines TRBV28 with TRBJ1-1; a possible D gene is TRBD1 (5 bases). The CDR3 has 15 amino acids. V was shortened by 7 bases and J by 1 base, with 16 bases between the two germline ends. Germline CDR1 and CDR2: MDHEN and SYDVKM. DNA of the CDR3: TGTGCCAGCACCCAACCCGGGACTGGGAACACTGAAGCTTTCTTT. This encodes CASTQPGTGNTEAFF.

Ten or more counts support this clone. The J gene is TRBJ1-1, the V gene TRBV29-1, with no clear D. CDR3 length: 14 amino acids. Per the germline V gene, CDR1 is SQVTM and CDR2 is ANQGSEA. V was pared by 0 bases and J by 1 base, with 9 bases between. Here the CDR3 reads CSVEDSTGNTEAFF. As DNA, the CDR3 is TGCAGCGTTGAAGATTCGACTGGGAACACTGAAGCTTTCTTT. Complete variable domain (other parts from reference TRBV29-1 and TRBJ1-1): SAVISQKPSRDICQRGTSLTIQCQVDSQVTMMFWYRQQPGQSLTLIATANQGSEATYESGFVIDKFPISRPNLTFSTLTVSNMSPEDSSIYLCSVEDSTGNTEAFFGQGTRLTVV.

This chain uses TRBV11-2 with TRBJ2-7; a weak D match, TRBD2 (6 bases). The V end was cut by 3 bases, the J end by 3 bases, with 12 bases between. The germline V gene has CDR1 SGHAT and CDR2 FQNNGV. The CDR3 sequence is 14 residues long. The CDR3 DNA follows: TGTGCCAGCAGCTTGTCAAGACTAGTCTACGAGCAGTACTTC. This codes for CASSLSRLVYEQYF.

This rearrangement joins TRBV28 to TRBJ2-1; 9 bases fit TRBD2. After removal of 5 bases from V and 7 bases from J, the junction contained 9 bases not matched to a gene. This CDR3 is built from 15 residues. From germline, CDR1 is MDHEN and CDR2 SYDVKM. This chain's CDR3 is CASSRAGGDTNEQFF. The CDR3 DNA reads TGTGCCAGCAGTCGTGCGGGAGGGGACACAAATGAGCAGTTCTTC.